Below are 13 T cell receptor beta chains sequenced from a single sample in a study of cytomegalovirus exposure and HLA in healthy donors. Primers included in the PCR were 60 Vbeta and 13 Jbeta primers. Using immunoSEQ multiplex PCR, the repertoire was profiled, and TCRdb retains in-frame clones only, with some absent. The repertoire holds 100,000 to 150,000 clones, with around two thirds as singletons. The material sequenced was PBMCs. These receptors all come from a man aged 55 to 69 in good health and CMV-seropositive.

The CDR3 nucleotides read TGTGCCATCAGTCCGGGGACAGGGGGCGTGGAGAACTATGGCTACACCTTC. It translates to CAISPGTGGVENYGYTF. The rearrangement joins TRBV10-3 to TRBJ1-2, with 12 bases identical to TRBD1. The CDR3 is made up of 17 amino acids. CDR1 is ENHRY, CDR2 SYGVKD, per germline. The J segment lost 2 bases and the V segment lost 5 bases, leaving 9 bases of the junction unmatched.

The CDR3 loop reads CAPTGVTEAFF. CDR3 coding DNA: TGTGCCCCGACCGGGGTCACTGAAGCTTTCTTT. The chain combines TRBV30 with TRBJ1-1; D gene unclear. V shed 8 bases and J shed 4 bases, with 11 bases lying between them. Germline assignment: CDR1 GTSNPN and CDR2 SVGIG (reference sequence). The CDR3 totals 11 residues.

This chain connects TRBV6-1 to TRBJ1-5; D ambiguous. The CDR3 length is 11 residues. CDR1 MNHNS and CDR2 SASEGT come from the germline V gene. V was pared by 3 bases and J by 7 bases, with 4 bases between. CDR3 coding DNA: TGTGCCAGCAGTGACTACCAGCCCCAGCATTTT. It translates to CASSDYQPQHF.

In its sample, this clone was seen a few times. This sequence joins TRBV10-3 and TRBJ1-1; 9 bases match TRBD1. The CDR3 totals 19 residues. V lost 6 bases, J lost 0 bases, and 17 bases stayed unmatched. Germline V gene data show CDR1 as ENHRY and CDR2 as SYGVKD. The DNA for the CDR3 is TGTGCCATCAGGGGGGACAGGGCCGCTAGACCGCCGATGAACACTGAAGCTTTCTTT. This codes for CAIRGDRAARPPMNTEAFF.

This chain connects TRBV28 to TRBJ2-1; 8 positions match TRBD2. In germline, CDR1 is MDHEN, CDR2 SYDVKM. The CDR3 totals 16 residues. V lost 1 base and J lost 5; bases outside the gene matches: 7. The CDR3 sequence: CASSLSGGVIDNEQFF. In nucleotides, the CDR3 is TGTGCCAGCAGTTTATCGGGGGGGGTAATTGACAATGAGCAGTTCTTC.

In this sample, this clone turned up many times. The CDR3 region is CASSSRGPETQYF. CDR3 DNA sequence: TGTGCCAGCAGCTCAAGGGGGCCGGAGACCCAGTACTTC. The chain employs TRBV7-9 and TRBJ2-5, with 7 bases identical to TRBD1. This CDR3 region has 13 residues. The V and J ends lost 4 bases and 5 bases, in that order; junction bases with no gene match: 4. CDR1 and CDR2 from the germline V gene are SEHNR and FQNEAQ (reference sequence).

V usage is TRBV2 and J usage is TRBJ1-2; no clear D gene. The V and J ends lost 1 base and 8 bases respectively, with 17 bases between them. Per germline, CDR1 SNHLY and CDR2 FYNNEI. The CDR3 extends over 15 amino acids. CDR3 residues: CASSEGSLDLKGYTF. The CDR3 DNA sequence: TGTGCCAGCAGTGAAGGTAGCTTGGACTTGAAGGGCTACACCTTC.

The chain employs TRBV5-1 and TRBJ2-7; D might be TRBD1 (5 bases). The CDR3 contains 14 residues. CDR1 is SGHRS and CDR2 is YFSETQ in the germline V gene. The ends were cut back, 2 bases at V and 1 base at J, with 10 bases in the middle. The CDR3 DNA is TGCGCCAGCAGCTTTTCCAGGGCTTCCTACGAGCAGTACTTC. It codes for CASSFSRASYEQYF. The full variable domain, with the rest looked up from reference TRBV5-1 and TRBJ2-7, is KAGVTQTPRYLIKTRGQQVTLSCSPISGHRSVSWYQQTPGQGLQFLFEYFSETQRNKGNFPGRFSGRQFSNSRSEMNVSTLELGDSALYLCASSFSRASYEQYFGPGTRLTVT.

This clone was picked up a small number of times. The chain joins TRBV4-1 to TRBJ2-2; D may be TRBD2 (5 bases). From germline, CDR1 is MGHRA and CDR2 YSYEKL. V was shortened by 4 bases and J by 1 base, with 19 bases between the two germline ends. This CDR3 contains 18 residues. As DNA, the CDR3 is TGCGCCAGCAGCCTTCCCTGGGCGGTAGGGAGGAACACCGGGGAGCTGTTTTTT. Protein: CASSLPWAVGRNTGELFF.

The genes are TRBV28 and TRBJ2-7; no clear D gene. Looked up from germline, CDR1 is MDHEN and CDR2 is SYDVKM. This CDR3 spans 14 amino acids. V was clipped by 7 bases and J by 4 bases, with 17 bases between them. CDR3 coding DNA: TGTGCCAGCACCCCAGACTTCCGGTGGTACGAGCAGTACTTC. Encoded protein: CASTPDFRWYEQYF.

The chain recombines TRBV10-1 with TRBJ2-7; D gene ambiguous. The germline gives CDR1 WNHNN, CDR2 SYGVQD (reference sequence). Trimming left V 4 bases short and J 0 bases short, with 10 bases between. The CDR3 contains 14 residues. This CDR3 is CASSAYRDSYEQYF. DNA for the CDR3: TGCGCCAGCAGTGCCTACAGAGACTCCTACGAGCAGTACTTC.

This chain links TRBV7-2 with TRBJ2-3; 12 nucleotides agree with TRBD2. V dropped 5 bases and J dropped 5; count of bases not matched to a gene: 11. The CDR3 runs 17 residues. The germline V gene encodes CDR1 SGHTA and CDR2 FQGNSA. CDR3 in amino acids: CASSAPSGGAWRDTQYF. In nucleotides, the CDR3 is TGTGCCAGCAGCGCGCCTAGCGGGGGGGCCTGGCGAGATACGCAGTATTTT.

The chain links TRBV11-2 to TRBJ2-2; no definite D call. V was clipped by 10 bases and J by 3 bases, with 6 bases between them. This CDR3 comprises 11 residues. Germline assignment: CDR1 SGHAT and CDR2 FQNNGV. CDR3 sequence: CAILYTGELFF. CDR3 nucleotides: TGTGCCATCCTCTACACCGGGGAGCTGTTTTTT.